These 5 T cell receptor beta chains originate from one sample sequenced in a study of T cells after yellow fever vaccination. MiXCR, run by TCRdb on the 5' RACE reads, gives a single entry per CDR3 protein. The sample has 110,000 or so distinct CDR3 sequences; 7.2% are singletons. The sample in question was CD4+ T cells sorted from PBMCs, obtained about 49 days after the first yellow fever vaccination. These receptors were collected from a man younger than 35 who received the YFV17D yellow fever vaccine.

This clonotype was detected many times. J is TRBJ2-3 and V is TRBV2, with D possibly matching TRBD2 (5 bases). Germline V lookup: CDR1 SNHLY, CDR2 FYNNEI. The CDR3 sequence is 15 residues long. The V end was cut by 3 bases, the J end by 2 bases, with 12 bases between. Here the CDR3 reads CASSDTERLTDTQYF. Here the CDR3 DNA reads TGTGCCAGCAGTGATACCGAGCGGCTCACAGATACGCAGTATTTT.

In this sample, this clonotype turned up many times. CDR3 DNA: TGTGCCAGCAGCTTAATTAGCACAGATACGCAGTATTTT. Its translation: CASSLISTDTQYF. The chain recombines TRBV7-9 with TRBJ2-3; D is undetermined. Germline assignment: CDR1 SEHNR and CDR2 FQNEAQ (reference sequence). The ends were cut back, 2 bases at V and 0 bases at J, with 3 bases in the middle. This CDR3 comprises 13 residues.

This clonotype has at least ten counts. The chain links TRBV4-1 to TRBJ2-5, with D possibly being TRBD1 or TRBD2 (6 bases each). Trimming took 5 bases from V and 5 from J, leaving 15 bases between them. CDR1 and CDR2 (germline): MGHRA, YSYEKL. This CDR3 has 14 amino acids. CDR3 sequence reads: CASSTRGAWETQYF. CDR3 nucleotides: TGCGCCAGCAGCACTAGGGGGGCTTGGGAGACCCAGTACTTC.

The V call is TRBV6-5, the J call TRBJ2-2; D possibly uses TRBD1 or TRBD2 (5 bases each). CDR1 and CDR2 from the germline V gene are MNHEY and SVGAGI. The CDR3 is 15 amino acids. V lost 2 bases to trimming and J lost 4 bases, with 11 bases between them. CDR3 DNA sequence: TGTGCCAGCAGTTACGAGGGGCGCATCACCGGGGAGCTGTTTTTT. Translating it yields CASSYEGRITGELFF.

The J gene is TRBJ2-3, the V gene TRBV20-1; 10 bases line up with TRBD2. J gave up 4 bases and V 1 base, and 2 bases lay outside the gene matches. CDR1 is DFQATT and CDR2 is SNEGSKA in the germline V gene (reference sequence). CDR3 length: 14 amino acids. The CDR3 nucleotides read TGCAGTGCTAGAGTACTAGCGGGGCCAGATACGCAGTATTTT. This translates into CSARVLAGPDTQYF.